The present T cell receptor beta chain was sequenced within a study of T cells in Graves' hyperthyroidism and ophthalmopathy. Exclusion of a patient resulted from uncontrolled infection, other autoimmune disease, pregnancy or lactation. This clonotype occurred a few times. Its antigen is undetermined. Points from the study as a whole: Model predictions of ophthalmopathy came a median roughly 6.7 months before onset. Within blood appeared most thyroid clonotypes that had expanded above 0.001.

Authors of the study amplified TCR beta CDR3 regions from RNA transcripts. An initial round of RT-PCR targeting the TCR CDR3 relied on the HTBI primer set. TCRdb re-called the multiplex PCR reads with MiXCR, one entry per CDR3 protein. The sample shows just under 750,000 distinct CDR3 sequences, about a third of them seen only once. The receptor was isolated from a middle-aged woman with Graves' hyperthyroidism. The sample was blood.

CDR3 coding DNA: TGTGCCAGCAGTTACTCGCCCAGGGTTTATGGCTACACCTTC. Its protein product is CASSYSPRVYGYTF. This chain links TRBV6-5 with TRBJ1-2; tentatively, D is TRBD1 (5 bases). The germline gives CDR1 MNHEY, CDR2 SVGAGI. The CDR3 sequence is 14 residues long. The germline V and J ends were trimmed by 0 bases and 5 bases, with 10 bases remaining between them.